This TCR beta chain originates from a study of response to subunit inactivated influenza vaccine. Whole-study results and caveats: The study's authors posited that every seasonal influenza vaccination enlists few new T cells.

TCRdb reprocessed the RT-PCR reads with MiXCR, giving one entry per CDR3 protein. The sample lists about 580,000 distinct CDR3 sequences; 12% to 15% were seen once. This clonotype showed up just a few times. The antigen remains unidentified. This CDR3 region has 18 residues. Germline-derived CDR1 and CDR2 are SGHAT and FQNNGV. V lost 0 bases, J lost 3 bases, and 11 bases stayed unmatched. The chain combines TRBV11-2 with TRBJ2-1; 7 bases fit TRBD1. The TCR originated in a man aged 50-60 years who received an inactivated influenza vaccine. Sequenced here: PBMCs from blood, sampled 11 to 12 days after vaccination. The CDR3 region is CASSLEEVGDRSYNEQFF. The CDR3 nucleotides are TGTGCCAGCAGCTTAGAGGAGGTTGGGGACAGAAGCTACAATGAGCAGTTCTTC.